A selection of T cell receptor beta chains follows, all from one sample in a study of blood T cell repertoires in COVID-19. TCRdb's table, derived via immunoSEQ multiplex PCR, lists solely in-frame clones and lacks some. The sample lists about 120,000 clones; roughly three quarters were seen once. Sequencing was performed on peripheral blood. The source of these receptors is a human donor in a cohort sampled during active COVID-19. Each CDR3 is given with its conserved first and last residue. A D gene is named only where the DNA matches it firmly. Clone size is shown for a subset of rows, as once, few, many or a class of expanded clone.

d_call: .; j_call: TRBJ1-2; clone_size: .; v_call: TRBV19; cdr3_nt: TGTGCCAGTAATTGGGGCGCAGAAGGGTTGGCAGTCTATGGCTACACCTTC; cdr3_aa: CASNWGAEGLAVYGYTF
d_call: .; j_call: TRBJ1-1; clone_size: .; v_call: TRBV7-9; cdr3_nt: TGTGCCAGCAGTTTCACAGGGTCTCAGAGGGCTTTCTTT; cdr3_aa: CASSFTGSQRAFF
d_call: TRBD2; j_call: TRBJ2-7; clone_size: .; v_call: TRBV9; cdr3_nt: TGTGCCAGCAGCGTAGATTCTAGCGGGAGCTACGAGCAGTACTTC; cdr3_aa: CASSVDSSGSYEQYF
d_call: TRBD2; j_call: TRBJ2-7; clone_size: .; v_call: TRBV24-1; cdr3_nt: TGTGCCACCAGTGATTATGTGGGAGGGCTGTACGAGCAGTACTTC; cdr3_aa: CATSDYVGGLYEQYF
d_call: .; j_call: TRBJ1-2; clone_size: .; v_call: TRBV11-2; cdr3_nt: TGTGCCAGCAGCTTATTGGGAGAACCGGGCTACACCTTC; cdr3_aa: CASSLLGEPGYTF
d_call: .; j_call: TRBJ1-4; clone_size: once; v_call: TRBV7-6; cdr3_nt: TGTGCCAGCAGCTTATTAACGGCAGGGGAGGAAAAACTGTTTTTT; cdr3_aa: CASSLLTAGEEKLFF
d_call: .; j_call: TRBJ1-3; clone_size: .; v_call: TRBV18; cdr3_nt: TGTGCCAGCTCACCCACTGGGACTCGTTCTGGAAACACCATATATTTT; cdr3_aa: CASSPTGTRSGNTIYF
d_call: TRBD1; j_call: TRBJ2-7; clone_size: once; v_call: TRBV19; cdr3_nt: TGTGCCAGTAGTAATCCGGGACAGGGTTTTTACGAGCAGTACTTC; cdr3_aa: CASSNPGQGFYEQYF
d_call: .; j_call: TRBJ2-3; clone_size: .; v_call: TRBV7-2; cdr3_nt: TGTGCCAGCAGCTTAGGCAATCAGGATACGCAGTATTTT; cdr3_aa: CASSLGNQDTQYF
d_call: TRBD1; j_call: TRBJ1-5; clone_size: .; v_call: TRBV4-1; cdr3_nt: TGCGCCAGCAGCCCAAGCGGACAGGCCTCTGGGCCCCAGCATTTT; cdr3_aa: CASSPSGQASGPQHF
d_call: .; j_call: TRBJ2-7; clone_size: .; v_call: TRBV11-3; cdr3_nt: TGTGCCAGCAGCTTTTACGGTCCCTACGAGCAGTACTTC; cdr3_aa: CASSFYGPYEQYF
d_call: TRBD1; j_call: TRBJ1-2; clone_size: .; v_call: TRBV3-1/TRBV3-2; cdr3_nt: TGTGCCAGCAGCCAACCGGACAGGGGCCACACCTTC; cdr3_aa: CASSQPDRGHTF
d_call: TRBD2; j_call: TRBJ2-7; clone_size: .; v_call: TRBV4-2; cdr3_nt: TGTGCCAGCAGCCAACAGCGGGAGGGCTCCTACGAGCAGTACTTC; cdr3_aa: CASSQQREGSYEQYF
d_call: .; j_call: TRBJ2-7; clone_size: .; v_call: TRBV6-5; cdr3_nt: TGTGCCAGCAGTTACTCGGACAGCTACGAGCAGTACTTC; cdr3_aa: CASSYSDSYEQYF
d_call: .; j_call: TRBJ1-1; clone_size: once; v_call: TRBV27; cdr3_nt: TGTGCCAGCAGCCTCTGGGGGGAAAGCACTGAAGCTTTCTTT; cdr3_aa: CASSLWGESTEAFF
d_call: .; j_call: TRBJ1-1; clone_size: .; v_call: TRBV27; cdr3_nt: TGTGCCAGCGGGAGGGGAGAGGATGAAGCTTTCTTT; cdr3_aa: CASGRGEDEAFF
d_call: TRBD1; j_call: TRBJ1-2; clone_size: .; v_call: TRBV19; cdr3_nt: TGTGCCAGTAGCCCAACGGGACAGGGGGACTATGGCTACACCTTC; cdr3_aa: CASSPTGQGDYGYTF
d_call: TRBD1; j_call: TRBJ1-3; clone_size: .; v_call: TRBV15; cdr3_nt: TGTGCCACCCGGGACAGGGGGAACTCTGGAAACACCATATATTTT; cdr3_aa: CATRDRGNSGNTIYF
d_call: .; j_call: TRBJ2-7; clone_size: .; v_call: TRBV11-3; cdr3_nt: TGTGCCAGCAGCGGTGGTGTGGGGGCAGGTGACTACGAGCAGTACTTC; cdr3_aa: CASSGGVGAGDYEQYF
d_call: TRBD2; j_call: TRBJ2-1; clone_size: once; v_call: TRBV20-1; cdr3_nt: TGCAGTGCTAGTCCCCAGCGGGAGTGGGGCAATGAGCAGTTCTTC; cdr3_aa: CSASPQREWGNEQFF
d_call: TRBD2; j_call: TRBJ2-7; clone_size: .; v_call: TRBV6-6; cdr3_nt: TGTGCCAGCAGACCAGGCCTCGGGGGGGGATCCTACGAGCAGTACTTC; cdr3_aa: CASRPGLGGGSYEQYF
d_call: .; j_call: TRBJ1-1; clone_size: .; v_call: TRBV3-1/TRBV3-2; cdr3_nt: TGTGCCAGCAGTCCAACAGGGAACACTGAAGCTTTCTTT; cdr3_aa: CASSPTGNTEAFF
d_call: .; j_call: TRBJ1-1; clone_size: .; v_call: TRBV18; cdr3_nt: TGTGCCAGCTCACCGGCCTCAGGTAACACTGAAGCTTTCTTT; cdr3_aa: CASSPASGNTEAFF
d_call: .; j_call: TRBJ1-5; clone_size: .; v_call: TRBV7-9; cdr3_nt: TGTGCCAGCAGCTTCGGATCCGGGGTAACTCCCCAGCATTTT; cdr3_aa: CASSFGSGVTPQHF
d_call: .; j_call: TRBJ1-5; clone_size: once; v_call: TRBV6-6; cdr3_nt: TGTGCCAGCAGTTACGATCGGGGTTGGTTTCAGCCCCAGCATTTT; cdr3_aa: CASSYDRGWFQPQHF
d_call: .; j_call: TRBJ2-5; clone_size: .; v_call: TRBV6-2/TRBV6-3; cdr3_nt: TGTGCCAGCAGTTACTCGAACAGAAAAGAGACCCAGTACTTC; cdr3_aa: CASSYSNRKETQYF
d_call: TRBD2; j_call: TRBJ2-7; clone_size: many; v_call: TRBV28; cdr3_nt: TGTGCCAGCAGTGGGGGTAGCGGGTGGGAGCAGTACTTC; cdr3_aa: CASSGGSGWEQYF
d_call: .; j_call: TRBJ2-7; clone_size: few; v_call: TRBV10-3; cdr3_nt: TGTGCCAACGCCGCGAGTCCGGTCTACGAGCAGTACTTC; cdr3_aa: CANAASPVYEQYF
d_call: .; j_call: TRBJ2-7; clone_size: .; v_call: TRBV27; cdr3_nt: TGTGCCAGCAGTTTGGGGCGGGGTGGGTACGAGCAGTACTTC; cdr3_aa: CASSLGRGGYEQYF
d_call: TRBD2; j_call: TRBJ2-7; clone_size: .; v_call: TRBV30; cdr3_nt: TGTGCCTGGAGCGCACCCCTGCTAGCGGGGATATACGAGCAGTACTTC; cdr3_aa: CAWSAPLLAGIYEQYF
d_call: .; j_call: TRBJ2-5; clone_size: .; v_call: TRBV24-1; cdr3_nt: TGTGCCACCAGTGACTTGGCCTCGAGAGAGACCCAGTACTTC; cdr3_aa: CATSDLASRETQYF
d_call: TRBD1; j_call: TRBJ1-1; clone_size: few; v_call: TRBV5-1; cdr3_nt: TGCGCCAGCAGCCCCACGACAGGGACCACTGAAGCTTTCTTT; cdr3_aa: CASSPTTGTTEAFF
d_call: TRBD1; j_call: TRBJ2-5; clone_size: .; v_call: TRBV5-4; cdr3_nt: TGTGCCAGCAGCTCCCCCCGGGACAGGGGGCAAGAGACCCAGTACTTC; cdr3_aa: CASSSPRDRGQETQYF
d_call: TRBD1; j_call: TRBJ2-7; clone_size: .; v_call: TRBV27; cdr3_nt: TGTGCCAGCAGTTTATCGGGACCGGGACAGATAGGCGAGCAGTACTTC; cdr3_aa: CASSLSGPGQIGEQYF
d_call: .; j_call: TRBJ2-7; clone_size: once; v_call: TRBV14; cdr3_nt: TGTGCCAGCAGCCAAGGCGTCTACGAGCAGTACTTC; cdr3_aa: CASSQGVYEQYF
d_call: TRBD1; j_call: TRBJ1-1; clone_size: .; v_call: TRBV5-6; cdr3_nt: TGTGCCAGCAGCTGGCGGACAGGGTCAAGGACTGAAGCTTTCTTT; cdr3_aa: CASSWRTGSRTEAFF
d_call: TRBD1; j_call: TRBJ1-4; clone_size: .; v_call: TRBV5-6; cdr3_nt: TGTGCCAGCAGCTCTCCGGGACAGGGGCCTGAAAAACTGTTTTTT; cdr3_aa: CASSSPGQGPEKLFF
d_call: .; j_call: TRBJ1-2; clone_size: .; v_call: TRBV6-5; cdr3_nt: TGTGCCAGCGGACAGAACTATGGCTACACCTTC; cdr3_aa: CASGQNYGYTF
d_call: .; j_call: TRBJ1-1; clone_size: once; v_call: TRBV20-1; cdr3_nt: TGCAGTGCTAGAGAGTCCTTAGTGCCTTTCTTT; cdr3_aa: CSARESLVPFF
d_call: TRBD2; j_call: TRBJ2-1; clone_size: .; v_call: TRBV19; cdr3_nt: TGTGCCAGTAGTATTCGGGCTAGCGGGGGGGTAAATGAGCAGTTCTTC; cdr3_aa: CASSIRASGGVNEQFF
d_call: TRBD2; j_call: TRBJ2-7; clone_size: once; v_call: TRBV13; cdr3_nt: TGTGCCAGCAGCGAGAGAGGGGGTAGCGGGAGGGCCCCCGAGCAGTACTTC; cdr3_aa: CASSERGGSGRAPEQYF
d_call: TRBD1; j_call: TRBJ2-7; clone_size: once; v_call: TRBV3-1/TRBV3-2; cdr3_nt: TGTGCCAGCAGCAGCCCGGGACAGGGTTCTTTGTACGAGCAGTACTTC; cdr3_aa: CASSSPGQGSLYEQYF
d_call: TRBD1; j_call: TRBJ1-1; clone_size: .; v_call: TRBV6-5; cdr3_nt: TGTGCCAGTCACAGGGGAATGGCTGAAGCTTTCTTT; cdr3_aa: CASHRGMAEAFF
d_call: TRBD1; j_call: TRBJ2-5; clone_size: .; v_call: TRBV5-3; cdr3_nt: TGTGCCAGAAGCTTAGGAAACGGCGAGGGGGCACAAGAGACCCAGTACTTC; cdr3_aa: CARSLGNGEGAQETQYF
d_call: TRBD1; j_call: TRBJ2-7; clone_size: .; v_call: TRBV5-4; cdr3_nt: TGTGCCAGCAGCCCTGACGGGACAGGGGGCGAGCAGTACTTC; cdr3_aa: CASSPDGTGGEQYF